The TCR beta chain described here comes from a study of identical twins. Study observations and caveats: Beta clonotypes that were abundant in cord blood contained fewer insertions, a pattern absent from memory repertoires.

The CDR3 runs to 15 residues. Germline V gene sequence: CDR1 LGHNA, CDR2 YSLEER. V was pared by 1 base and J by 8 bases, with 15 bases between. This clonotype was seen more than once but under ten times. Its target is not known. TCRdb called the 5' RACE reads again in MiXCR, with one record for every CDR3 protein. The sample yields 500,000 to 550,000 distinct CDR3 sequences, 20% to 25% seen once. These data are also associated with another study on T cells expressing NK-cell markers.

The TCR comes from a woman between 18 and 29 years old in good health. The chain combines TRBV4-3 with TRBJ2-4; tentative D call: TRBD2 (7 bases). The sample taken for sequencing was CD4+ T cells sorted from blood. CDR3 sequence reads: CASSQATSQGYIQYF. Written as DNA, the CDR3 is TGCGCCAGCAGCCAAGCGACTAGCCAGGGGTACATTCAGTACTTC.